The clone carrying this T cell receptor beta chain was counted once. Its antigen is not known. This entry comes from a study of T cell responses to AZD1222 COVID-19 vaccine. Libraries were prepared by immunoSEQ multiplex PCR; TCRdb keeps only in-frame clonotypes and omits some of them. Of around 26,000 clones listed, approximately 85% are singletons. This CDR3 has 15 residues. Germline V gives CDR1 MNHEY, CDR2 SMNVEV (reference sequence). V was clipped by 1 base and J by 0 bases, with 4 bases between them. Study results and caveats: Unmutated regions of variants are reportedly targeted by nearly half of spike-specific TCRs. Among AZD1222 vaccinees, only 5 to 7 were seropositive at baseline. Spike-specific TCR depth and breadth grew after two AZD1222 doses.

The source of this sequence is an adult who received the AZD1222 COVID-19 vaccine. Material: peripheral blood, obtained 28 days after the second AZD1222 dose. The V gene is TRBV27, the J gene TRBJ2-6; D gene uncertain. The CDR3 protein is CASSLLLSGANVLTF. CDR3 sequence (DNA): TGTGCCAGCAGTTTATTACTCTCTGGGGCCAACGTCCTGACTTTC.